Each of the 27 T cell receptor beta chains below was sequenced from the same sample in a study of shared clonotypes between healthy human individuals. TCRdb keeps only in-frame clones here, not all; method: immunoSEQ multiplex PCR. The data show around 700,000 clones, 60% to 80% seen once. The source material was memory CD4+ T cells sorted from blood. Sample subset: CD45RA-negative fraction. The receptors were gathered from a woman between 25 and 40 years old in good health.

The count of this clone is one. The genes are TRBV4-1 and TRBJ1-4, with TRBD1 as a possible D gene (6 bases). The CDR3 is 15 residues long. The V end was cut by 4 bases, the J end by 6 bases, with 15 bases between. Germline V gene data show CDR1 as MGHRA and CDR2 as YSYEKL. CDR3 loop: CASSLVQGLDEKLFF. CDR3 coding DNA: TGCGCCAGCAGCCTGGTACAGGGACTTGATGAAAAACTGTTTTTT.

The rearrangement links TRBV4-1 to TRBJ1-1; D remains unclear. Germline V gene lookup returns CDR1 MGHRA and CDR2 YSYEKL. This CDR3 region has 15 residues. Trimming pared 1 base from V and 7 bases from J, leaving 16 bases between. CDR3 sequence: CASSQVGPFPLEAFF. In DNA, the CDR3 is TGCGCCAGCAGCCAAGTCGGGCCCTTCCCCCTTGAAGCTTTCTTT.

This chain's CDR3 is CASSLSGVYYNEQFF. The CDR3, as DNA: TGTGCCAGCAGCTTATCGGGAGTTTACTACAATGAGCAGTTCTTC. The V gene is TRBV7-9, the J gene TRBJ2-1, with D possibly TRBD2 on 6 matching bases. V was cut by 2 bases and J by 3 bases, with 11 bases left in between. This CDR3 contains 15 residues. Germline V lookup: CDR1 SEHNR, CDR2 FQNEAQ (reference sequence).

This clone showed up just a few times. CDR3 in DNA: TGTGCCAGCAGCCAAGATAGGGGACAGGGGGTACGGGGCGAGCAGTACTTC. Translated, it gives CASSQDRGQGVRGEQYF. The V and J genes are TRBV4-2 and TRBJ2-7, with 11 bases matching TRBD1. This CDR3 contains 17 residues. The V gene end was trimmed by 0 bases and the J gene end by 6 bases; junction bases not matched to a gene: 10. Germline CDR1 LGHNA, CDR2 YNFKEQ.

CDR3 in amino acids: CASSESKPFYQETQYF. The DNA for the CDR3 is TGTGCCAGCAGTGAGTCTAAGCCTTTTTACCAAGAGACCCAGTACTTC. The chain has TRBV13 and TRBJ2-5; D gene ambiguous. V lost 6 bases, J lost 0 bases, and 17 bases lay in between. The CDR3 is 16 amino acids. Germline CDR1 PRHDT, CDR2 FYEKMQ (reference sequence).

This clone came up once. This sequence joins TRBV9 and TRBJ2-3; D unresolved. CDR3 length: 12 residues. Germline V gene data show CDR1 as SGDLS and CDR2 as YYNGEE. V shed 3 bases and J shed 3 bases, with 5 bases lying between them. CDR3 nucleotide sequence: TGTGCCAGCAGCGCACGTACAGATACGCAGTATTTT. Its translation is CASSARTDTQYF.

The V call is TRBV19, the J call TRBJ1-2; 7 bases align to TRBD1. This CDR3 has 13 residues. The junction had 9 bases not matched to a gene; V was cut back by 6 bases and J by 8 bases. CDR1 is LNHDA and CDR2 is SQIVND in the germline V gene (reference sequence). CDR3 region: CASSLDRVGGYTF. CDR3 coding DNA: TGTGCCAGTAGCCTTGACAGGGTGGGAGGCTACACCTTC.

The chain links TRBV7-9 to TRBJ2-5; 8 bases line up with TRBD2. The V gene's germline CDR1 is SEHNR and CDR2 FQNEAQ (reference sequence). The CDR3 spans 13 residues. V was pared by 6 bases and J by 1 base, with 1 base of the junction left unmatched. CDR3 nucleotides: TGTGCCAGCAGACTAGCGGTCCAAGAGACCCAGTACTTC. This sequence encodes CASRLAVQETQYF. The entire variable domain, with the rest obtained from reference TRBV7-9 and TRBJ2-5, is as follows: DTGVSQNPRHKITKRGQNVTFRCDPISEHNRLYWYRQTLGQGPEFLTYFQNEAQLEKSRLLSDRFSAERPKGSFSTLEIQRTEQGDSAMYLCASRLAVQETQYFGPGTRLLVL.

J is TRBJ2-7 and V is TRBV18, with D possibly being TRBD1 (5 bases). The CDR3 length is 13 residues. CDR1 is KGHSH and CDR2 is LQKENI in the germline V gene. Trimming took 3 bases from V and 5 from J, leaving 11 bases between them. The CDR3 bases are TGTGCCAGCTCACCTGGGCAGGACAACGAGCAGTACTTC. It encodes CASSPGQDNEQYF.

The chain is built from TRBV11-2 and TRBJ2-5; 12 nucleotides align to TRBD2. This CDR3 has 18 amino acids. The germline V gene has CDR1 SGHAT and CDR2 FQNNGV. With 5 bases clipped from V and 4 bases from J, the junction kept 14 bases outside the gene matches. The CDR3: CASSRGGLAGGPAETQYF. The CDR3 DNA sequence: TGTGCCAGCAGCCGGGGGGGGCTAGCGGGAGGGCCGGCAGAGACCCAGTACTTC.

This sequence joins TRBV27 and TRBJ2-7; TRBD2 aligns across 13 bases. Germline CDR1 and CDR2: MNHEY and SMNVEV (reference sequence). Unmatched junction bases numbered 6, after V lost 3 bases and J lost 4 bases. This CDR3 has 16 amino acids. The CDR3 here is CASSFRTSGRAYEQYF. CDR3 DNA: TGTGCCAGCAGTTTCCGAACTAGCGGGAGGGCTTACGAGCAGTACTTC.

A few counts support this clone. The rearrangement links TRBV28 to TRBJ2-3, with D hard to call. V dropped 3 bases and J dropped 0 bases, with 16 bases sitting between them. The CDR3 runs to 17 residues. From germline, CDR1 is MDHEN and CDR2 SYDVKM. The CDR3 loop is CASSFVLRLSSTDTQYF. The CDR3 DNA follows: TGTGCCAGCAGTTTCGTCCTACGACTGAGCAGCACAGATACGCAGTATTTT.

The rearrangement uses TRBV29-1 and TRBJ1-5, with a weak D call TRBD1 (5 bases). The CDR3 runs 14 residues. V gave up 7 bases and J gave up 2 bases, with 15 bases separating them. CDR1 is SQVTM and CDR2 is ANQGSEA in the germline V gene. CDR3 region: CSASGGGGNQPQHF. CDR3 sequence (DNA): TGCAGCGCAAGCGGGGGTGGGGGCAATCAGCCCCAGCATTTT.

The chain joins TRBV28 to TRBJ1-1; no definite D call. CDR3 length equals 12 residues. The germline gives CDR1 MDHEN, CDR2 SYDVKM. Trimming removed 6 bases from V and 9 bases from J, with 14 bases in between. CDR3 bases: TGTGCCAGCAGCCTTCGGGTGGGAAAAGCTTTCTTT. It encodes CASSLRVGKAFF.

The chain couples TRBV14 to TRBJ2-3; D is possibly TRBD1 or TRBD2 (5 bases each). CDR1 SGHDN and CDR2 FVKESK come from the germline V gene. This CDR3 is built from 14 residues. Trimming shortened V by 8 bases and J by 0 bases, and 12 bases separated the two germline ends. The DNA for the CDR3 is TGTGCCAGCGTACGGGGCCCTAGCACAGATACGCAGTATTTT. Encoded protein: CASVRGPSTDTQYF.

Here the CDR3 reads CASSYGQGARGEQYF. The CDR3 DNA is TGTGCCAGCAGTTACGGACAGGGGGCTAGGGGTGAGCAGTACTTC. The V call is TRBV28, the J call TRBJ2-7, with 11 nucleotides matching TRBD1. CDR1 is MDHEN, CDR2 SYDVKM, per germline. The CDR3 is 15 residues long. Trimming took 4 bases from V and 7 from J; bases not matched to a gene: 9.

Only one count was recorded for this clone. The J gene is TRBJ2-5, the V gene TRBV5-1; 7 nucleotides line up with TRBD1. Unmatched junction bases numbered 4, after V lost 5 bases and J lost 0 bases. Germline CDR1 SGHRS, CDR2 YFSETQ. The CDR3 sequence is 14 residues long. In nucleotides, the CDR3 is TGCGCCAGCAGACCGGGACAGAACCAAGAGACCCAGTACTTC. Protein product: CASRPGQNQETQYF.

The sample holds a few counts of this clone. This rearrangement joins TRBV4-1 to TRBJ1-2, with 11 bases matching TRBD1. The CDR3 consists of 20 residues. J gave up 2 bases and V 2 bases, and 16 bases lay outside the gene matches. Germline CDR1 and CDR2: MGHRA and YSYEKL. CDR3 residues: CASSQPRTGGAAGQNYGYTF. CDR3 DNA sequence: TGCGCCAGCAGCCAACCCAGGACAGGGGGCGCCGCAGGCCAAAACTATGGCTACACCTTC.

This clone has only a few counts. The gene calls are TRBV7-9 and TRBJ1-1; D is uncertain. With 1 base removed from V and 1 base from J, the gap between germline ends came to 7 bases. The CDR3 length is 14 residues. Per the germline V gene, CDR1 is SEHNR and CDR2 is FQNEAQ (reference sequence). CDR3 DNA: TGTGCCAGCAGCTTAGTTAAGACGAACACTGAAGCTTTCTTT. This codes for CASSLVKTNTEAFF.

This rearrangement joins TRBV6-1 to TRBJ2-7; 8 bases align to TRBD1. CDR3 size: 11 residues. The germline CDR1 and CDR2 sequences are MNHNS and SASEGT. CDR3 sequence: CATGVLYEQYF. CDR3 in DNA: TGTGCGACAGGGGTCCTCTACGAGCAGTACTTC.

In nucleotides, the CDR3 is TGTGCCAGCAGTTCGTCCGGGACACCTACTTTGGGGCAGTACTTC. Translated: CASSSSGTPTLGQYF. V usage is TRBV28 and J usage is TRBJ2-7; tentative D call: TRBD1 (6 bases). The V gene lost 4 bases and the J gene lost 9 bases, with 22 bases spanning the gap. Germline CDR1 reads MDHEN; CDR2 reads SYDVKM. The CDR3 is 15 residues long.

The chain joins TRBV19 to TRBJ2-3; 14 nucleotides agree with TRBD2. Per the germline V gene, CDR1 is LNHDA and CDR2 is SQIVND (reference sequence). The J segment lost 4 bases and the V segment lost 3 bases, leaving 9 bases of the junction unmatched. CDR3 length: 18 residues. The CDR3 here is CASSIWGLAGENSDTQYF. The CDR3 DNA reads as TGTGCCAGTAGTATCTGGGGACTAGCGGGAGAAAACTCAGATACGCAGTATTTT.

The rearrangement uses TRBV11-2 and TRBJ1-5; possibly TRBD1 for D (5 bases). Per the germline V gene, CDR1 is SGHAT and CDR2 is FQNNGV. The CDR3 is 16 amino acids. Between the trimmed V and J ends, which lost 1 base and 5 bases, there was a span of 15 bases. The chain's CDR3 is CASSLGGPVGYQPQHF. The CDR3 DNA follows: TGTGCCAGCAGCTTAGGGGGACCGGTGGGGTATCAGCCCCAGCATTTT.

This clone was seen more than once but under ten times. The chain combines TRBV27 with TRBJ1-2; maybe TRBD1 (5 bases). Trimming cost V 5 bases and J 4 bases, with 17 bases left between them. From germline, CDR1 is MNHEY and CDR2 SMNVEV (reference sequence). This CDR3 region has 15 residues. The CDR3 nucleotides are TGTGCCAGCAGTAAAACGGGGGACGGAATCTATGGCTACACCTTC. It translates to CASSKTGDGIYGYTF.

The sample holds a few counts of this clone. V and J are TRBV11-2 and TRBJ2-3; D may be TRBD2 (8 bases). CDR1 is SGHAT and CDR2 is FQNNGV in the germline V gene. The V gene lost 0 bases and the J gene lost 2 bases, with 15 bases spanning the gap. CDR3 size: 17 residues. The CDR3 sequence is CASSLDREGANTDTQYF. DNA of the CDR3: TGTGCCAGCAGCTTAGATCGGGAGGGGGCTAACACAGATACGCAGTATTTT.

This clone was detected only once. This CDR3 is CASSRRTGETQYF. In nucleotides, the CDR3 is TGTGCCAGCAGCCGCCGGACAGGGGAGACCCAGTACTTC. The chain couples TRBV5-6 to TRBJ2-5; TRBD1 matches at 8 bases. V lost 4 bases and J lost 5; bases outside the gene matches: 4. CDR1 and CDR2 (germline): SGHDT, YYEEEE. CDR3 length: 13 residues.

This clone has ten or more counts. The genes are TRBV15 and TRBJ1-1; weak D call: TRBD1 (6 bases). Trimming left V 0 bases short and J 10 bases short, with 18 bases between. The length of the CDR3 is 15 residues. Germline CDR1 LNHNV, CDR2 YYDKDF (reference sequence). The CDR3 coding sequence is TGTGCCACCAGCAGAGATAAATCGGGGGGGCGCCCAGCTTTCTTT. This encodes CATSRDKSGGRPAFF.